The 31 T cell receptor beta chains below come from one sample, sequenced in a study of blood T cells in healthy people across ages. Next came a second PCR, run for roughly 6 to 11 cycles, which used a sample-barcoded 5' primer along with a J-beta primer mix. TCRdb reprocessed the 5' RACE reads with MiXCR, giving one entry per CDR3 protein. The repertoire consists of fewer than 2,000,000 distinct CDR3 sequences, with roughly a third occurring once and the leading ten covering 11%. Sequenced input: blood. Receptors were obtained from a woman aged 30 to 39 in good health.

This clonotype has only a few counts. The V call is TRBV12-3 or TRBV12-4, the J call TRBJ1-1; 9 bases are a match to TRBD1. This CDR3 is built from 16 residues. With V trimmed by 10 bases and J by 1 base, 13 bases remained unmatched. CDR3 region: CATAPLPGQGNTEAFF. In nucleotides, the CDR3 is TGTGCCACCGCGCCACTTCCGGGACAGGGGAACACTGAAGCTTTCTTT.

This clonotype was detected only a few times. The CDR3 spells CASSYWTPRGPSYEQYF. CDR3 bases: TGTGCCAGCAGTTATTGGACCCCCCGCGGGCCTTCCTACGAGCAGTACTTC. V and J are TRBV27 and TRBJ2-7; possible D gene TRBD2, 5 bases. This CDR3 has 17 amino acids. Germline loops: CDR1 MNHEY, CDR2 SMNVEV (reference sequence). The V gene lost 4 bases and the J gene lost 1 base, with 20 bases spanning the gap.

This chain uses TRBV7-7 with TRBJ2-7, with 9 bases lining up with TRBD2. The germline CDR1 and CDR2 sequences are SSHAT and FNYEAQ (reference sequence). CDR3 length equals 15 residues. Germline trimming cut 1 base from V and 3 bases from J; bases unmatched to any gene: 4. The CDR3 loop is CASSLGSGGHYEQYV. The DNA for the CDR3 is TGTGCCAGCAGCTTAGGTAGCGGGGGCCACTACGAGCAGTACGTC.

This sequence joins TRBV7-2 and TRBJ1-2; no firm D call. The V and J ends lost 0 bases and 8 bases respectively, with 10 bases between them. This CDR3 has 13 residues. Germline-derived CDR1 and CDR2 are SGHTA and FQGNSA. The CDR3 DNA follows: TGTGCCAGCAGCTTAGCCCGGAGTCTGGGCTACACCTTC. It specifies CASSLARSLGYTF.

The chain links TRBV27 to TRBJ1-3, with D perhaps TRBD1 (5 bases). V shed 5 bases and J shed 9 bases, with 17 bases lying between them. CDR1 MNHEY and CDR2 SMNVEV come from the germline V gene (reference sequence). The CDR3 is made up of 14 amino acids. CDR3 DNA sequence: TGTGCCAGCAGTGCGGGACTGCCCCCGTTCACCATATATTTT. It specifies CASSAGLPPFTIYF.

This clonotype was seen only once. Here the CDR3 DNA reads TGTGCCAGCTCACCACCGGCAAGTAGCGGGAGGTGGTACGAGCAGTACTTC. This gives the protein CASSPPASSGRWYEQYF. The V and J genes are TRBV18 and TRBJ2-7, with 10 bases fitting TRBD2. With V trimmed by 0 bases and J by 4 bases, 9 bases remained unmatched. CDR3 size: 17 residues. Germline V gene sequence: CDR1 KGHSH, CDR2 LQKENI.

This clonotype was counted once. The chain employs TRBV12-3 or TRBV12-4 and TRBJ2-5; TRBD1 matches 7 bases. J lost 12 bases, V lost 2 bases, and 6 bases had no gene match. This CDR3 spans 12 amino acids. The CDR3 loop is CASSLTDRAKYF. The CDR3 nucleotides read TGTGCCAGCAGTTTAACTGACAGGGCGAAGTACTTC.

This clonotype was seen many times. The chain is built from TRBV6-6 and TRBJ1-6, with no clear D. The CDR3 loop spans 16 amino acids. V lost 6 bases and J lost 0, with 12 bases in between. Germline loops: CDR1 MNHNY, CDR2 SVGAGI (reference sequence). The CDR3 loop reads CASSPDGSSYNSPLHF. The CDR3 DNA reads as TGTGCCAGCAGCCCCGACGGGAGCTCCTATAATTCACCCCTCCACTTT.

This clonotype has more than one count but fewer than ten. This chain connects TRBV29-1 to TRBJ2-1, with D unresolved. The CDR3 has 15 residues. Germline assignment: CDR1 SQVTM and CDR2 ANQGSEA. Trimming cost V 0 bases and J 8 bases, with 17 bases left between them. Here the CDR3 reads CSVEDLGLQGDEQFF. The CDR3 DNA sequence: TGCAGCGTTGAAGATTTGGGATTACAAGGCGATGAGCAGTTCTTC.

The CDR3 DNA reads TGTGCCAGCACAGCCCCGAGGGGGGCCCTTTCAGCTTTCTTT. It codes for CASTAPRGALSAFF. The chain uses TRBV28 and TRBJ1-1; a possible D gene is TRBD1 (6 bases). The CDR3 contains 14 residues. CDR1 and CDR2 (germline): MDHEN, SYDVKM. Trimming removed 7 bases from V and 10 bases from J, with 22 bases in between. The whole variable domain, filled in from reference TRBV28 and TRBJ1-1, reads DVKVTQSSRYLVKRTGEKVFLECVQDMDHENMFWYRQDPGLGLRLIYFSYDVKMKEKGDIPEGYSVSREKKERFSLILESASTNQTSMYLCASTAPRGALSAFFGQGTRLTVV.

This clonotype was recorded at least ten times. The rearrangement joins TRBV5-6 to TRBJ2-5; the D gene could be TRBD1 or TRBD2 (6 bases each). The CDR3 spans 14 residues. Germline values: CDR1 SGHDT, CDR2 YYEEEE. Trimming took off 4 bases at V and 5 bases at J, with 15 bases between the two ends. The CDR3 nucleotides read TGTGCCAGCAGCCCCTCCGGGGGCTACGAGACCCAGTACTTC. The encoded protein is CASSPSGGYETQYF. Variable domain in full (rest from reference TRBV5-6 and TRBJ2-5): DAGVTQSPTHLIKTRGQQVTLRCSPKSGHDTVSWYQQALGQGPQFIFQYYEEEERQRGNFPDRFSGHQFPNYSSELNVNALLLGDSALYLCASSPSGGYETQYFGPGTRLLVL.

Ten or more counts support this clonotype. V is TRBV20-1 and J is TRBJ2-3, with D unresolved. V was shortened by 6 bases and J by 1 base, with 14 bases between the two germline ends. CDR3 length equals 14 residues. Germline V lookup: CDR1 DFQATT, CDR2 SNEGSKA (reference sequence). CDR3 sequence: CSAAKGLGTDTQYF. Written as DNA, the CDR3 is TGCAGTGCCGCGAAAGGGTTGGGCACAGATACGCAGTATTTT.

The V call is TRBV7-2, the J call TRBJ1-5; no clear D gene. This CDR3 is 16 amino acids long. V lost 1 base and J lost 0, with 10 bases in between. The germline gives CDR1 SGHTA, CDR2 FQGNSA. CDR3 coding DNA: TGTGCCAGCAGCTTAGTGGGAATATATAGCAATCAGCCCCAGCATTTT. It specifies CASSLVGIYSNQPQHF. The full variable domain, its missing parts supplied by reference TRBV7-2 and TRBJ1-5, is GAGVSQSPSNKVTEKGKDVELRCDPISGHTALYWYRQSLGQGLEFLIYFQGNSAPDKSGLPSDRFSAERTGGSVSTLTIQRTQQEDSAVYLCASSLVGIYSNQPQHFGDGTRLSIL.

The chain has TRBV7-3 and TRBJ2-7; 9 bases match TRBD2. CDR1 and CDR2 (germline): SGHTA, FQGTGA. This CDR3 has 19 residues. Trimming removed 2 bases from V and 2 bases from J; junction bases left unmatched: 16. CDR3 residues: CASSLRREAGGRAPYEQYF. The CDR3 DNA follows: TGTGCCAGCAGCTTACGGCGGGAAGCGGGGGGCCGCGCCCCCTACGAGCAGTACTTC.

The rearrangement uses TRBV2 and TRBJ1-1; 10 bases map to TRBD1. Germline trimming cut 9 bases from V and 2 bases from J; bases unmatched to any gene: 15. The CDR3 contains 17 residues. CDR1 and CDR2 (germline): SNHLY, FYNNEI. For the CDR3, the DNA is TGTGCCAGACACGCCCGACCAGGGACAGGGGATAACACTGAAGCTTTCTTT. Amino acid sequence: CARHARPGTGDNTEAFF. The full variable domain, completed using reference TRBV2 and TRBJ1-1, is EPEVTQTPSHQVTQMGQEVILRCVPISNHLYFYWYRQILGQKVEFLVSFYNNEISEKSEIFDDQFSVERPDGSNFTLKIRSTKLEDSAMYFCARHARPGTGDNTEAFFGQGTRLTVV.

CDR3 bases: TGTGCCAGCAGTGAACCCTCCGCTGGCTACACCTTC. Protein sequence: CASSEPSAGYTF. This rearrangement joins TRBV2 to TRBJ1-2; D is unclear. V was shortened by 2 bases and J by 7 bases, with 8 bases between the two germline ends. The CDR3 spans 12 residues. CDR1 and CDR2 (germline): SNHLY, FYNNEI.

CDR3 protein: CASSLTAIGLAFF. CDR3 bases: TGTGCCAGCAGTCTGACAGCTATCGGCCTAGCTTTCTTT. The chain recombines TRBV27 with TRBJ1-1; tentatively, D is TRBD1 (5 bases). Trimming cost V 5 bases and J 10 bases, with 17 bases left between them. The CDR3 is 13 amino acids. Germline loops: CDR1 MNHEY, CDR2 SMNVEV (reference sequence).

The V and J genes are TRBV20-1 and TRBJ1-2, with 10 bases fitting TRBD1. The CDR3 is 15 amino acids. With 5 bases clipped from V and 3 bases from J, the junction kept 9 bases outside the gene matches. CDR1 and CDR2 (germline): DFQATT, SNEGSKA (reference sequence). The CDR3 spells CSAGPRQGADYGYTF. CDR3 sequence (DNA): TGCAGTGCTGGACCGAGACAGGGGGCCGACTATGGCTACACCTTC.

This clonotype was detected only once. Germline and junction disagree at one end, which may indicate a read error. The rearrangement uses TRBV5-1 and TRBJ1-1, with a tentative D call TRBD1 (5 bases). In germline, CDR1 is SGHRS, CDR2 YFSETQ. The CDR3 contains 14 residues. The CDR3 loop is CASSLEGALGEAFF. For the CDR3, the DNA is TGCGCCAGTAGCTTGGAAGGGGCGCTGGGTGAAGCTTTCTTT.

Details on this clonotype: At one boundary the junction diverges from the germline segment, which might be a read error. The chain combines TRBV12-3 or TRBV12-4 with TRBJ2-3; 7 bases are a match to TRBD2. CDR3 length: 17 amino acids. Here the CDR3 DNA reads TGTGCCAGCAGTTTGGGACTTGGCGGGAGTAAGGCAGATGCGCAGTATTTT. Translated, it gives CASSLGLGGSKADAQYF.

This clonotype has more than one count but fewer than ten. The rearrangement joins TRBV20-1 to TRBJ2-3; either TRBD1 or TRBD2 may fit D (5 bases each). This CDR3 region has 15 residues. Germline lookup yields CDR1 DFQATT and CDR2 SNEGSKA (reference sequence). Trimming cost V 7 bases and J 3 bases, with 20 bases left between them. CDR3 DNA sequence: TGCAGTGTCGAGAGGGGACCTACTATAACAGATACGCAGTATTTT. Translating it yields CSVERGPTITDTQYF.

This clonotype showed up just a few times. The chain is built from TRBV13 and TRBJ2-1, with 9 bases aligning to TRBD1. Germline-derived CDR1 and CDR2 are PRHDT and FYEKMQ (reference sequence). V shed 5 bases and J 1 base; nucleotides not matched to a gene: 9. The CDR3 length is 17 residues. The CDR3 is CASSPRTGVGSYNEQFF. Written as DNA, the CDR3 is TGTGCCAGCAGCCCGCGGACAGGGGTGGGATCCTACAATGAGCAGTTCTTC.

The table lists this clonotype with many counts. As DNA, the CDR3 is TGTGCCATCGGCGGAGCGAGTGGGGCCAACGTCCTGACTTTC. Protein product: CAIGGASGANVLTF. The chain combines TRBV10-3 with TRBJ2-6; D gene uncertain. CDR1 is ENHRY, CDR2 SYGVKD, per germline. This CDR3 region has 14 residues. The germline V and J ends were trimmed by 8 bases and 3 bases, with 11 bases remaining between them.

This clonotype showed up just once. This chain links TRBV29-1 with TRBJ2-3; D remains ambiguous. CDR3 length equals 13 residues. Germline V gene lookup returns CDR1 SQVTM and CDR2 ANQGSEA. Trimming left V 8 bases short and J 5 bases short, with 17 bases between. This CDR3 is CSIGAGWVDTQYF. Here the CDR3 DNA reads TGCAGCATAGGAGCCGGGTGGGTAGATACGCAGTATTTT.

This chain connects TRBV20-1 to TRBJ2-1; D is perhaps TRBD1 (6 bases). Germline values: CDR1 DFQATT, CDR2 SNEGSKA (reference sequence). The CDR3 runs 14 residues. The V end lost 7 bases, the J end lost 3 bases, and 16 bases lay between the germline ends. The CDR3 protein is CSVNGDTNYNEQFF. For the CDR3, the DNA is TGCAGTGTAAATGGGGACACCAACTACAATGAGCAGTTCTTC.

This clonotype has only a few counts. CDR3 residues: CASSHLTGGASPGELFF. The CDR3 coding sequence is TGTGCCAGCAGCCACCTGACTGGGGGCGCCAGCCCCGGGGAGCTGTTTTTT. The chain has TRBV4-2 and TRBJ2-2; D is perhaps TRBD1 (6 bases). The V end was cut by 3 bases, the J end by 6 bases, with 20 bases between. Germline V gene sequence: CDR1 LGHNA, CDR2 YNFKEQ. This CDR3 spans 17 amino acids.

V is TRBV6-1 and J is TRBJ2-3; D could derive from TRBD1 or TRBD2 (5 bases each). There are 13 residues in the CDR3. Germline V gene data show CDR1 as MNHNS and CDR2 as SASEGT. Trimming pared 7 bases from V and 5 bases from J, leaving 13 bases between. The CDR3 sequence: CASTRGAGDTQYF. CDR3 sequence (DNA): TGTGCCAGCACACGAGGGGCGGGAGATACGCAGTATTTT.

The chain combines TRBV4-1 with TRBJ2-7; 9 positions agree with TRBD1. CDR3 length: 17 residues. Trimming at V came to 4 bases and at J to 4 bases, leaving 14 bases not matched to a gene. The germline V gene has CDR1 MGHRA and CDR2 YSYEKL. The CDR3 nucleotides are TGCGCCAGCAGCCTATGGGCGACGGGGGACAGGGTGTACGAGCAGTACTTC. Its protein is CASSLWATGDRVYEQYF.

A few counts support this clonotype. The rearrangement joins TRBV5-1 to TRBJ1-1, with no clear D. V lost 1 base and J lost 0, with 7 bases in between. CDR1 and CDR2 (germline): SGHRS, YFSETQ. There are 14 residues in the CDR3. CDR3 coding DNA: TGCGCCAGCAGCTTGAACGAACTGAACACTGAAGCTTTCTTT. It yields the protein CASSLNELNTEAFF.

This rearrangement joins TRBV20-1 to TRBJ2-5, with D perhaps matching TRBD1 or TRBD2 (5 bases each). The CDR3 contains 13 residues. The V and J ends lost 6 bases and 2 bases respectively, with 13 bases between them. Germline assignment: CDR1 DFQATT and CDR2 SNEGSKA (reference sequence). The CDR3 bases are TGCAGTGCGGAAAGGGACCAACAAGAGACCCAGTACTTC. It codes for CSAERDQQETQYF.

In its sample, this clonotype was seen a few times. V and J are TRBV20-1 and TRBJ2-5, with 9 nucleotides matching TRBD2. Germline V lookup: CDR1 DFQATT, CDR2 SNEGSKA (reference sequence). The CDR3 consists of 13 residues. The J segment lost 5 bases and the V segment lost 8 bases, leaving 9 bases of the junction unmatched. The CDR3 region has the DNA TGCAGTTATTCAGCGGGGGGTAGGGAGACCCAGTACTTC. Encoded protein: CSYSAGGRETQYF.